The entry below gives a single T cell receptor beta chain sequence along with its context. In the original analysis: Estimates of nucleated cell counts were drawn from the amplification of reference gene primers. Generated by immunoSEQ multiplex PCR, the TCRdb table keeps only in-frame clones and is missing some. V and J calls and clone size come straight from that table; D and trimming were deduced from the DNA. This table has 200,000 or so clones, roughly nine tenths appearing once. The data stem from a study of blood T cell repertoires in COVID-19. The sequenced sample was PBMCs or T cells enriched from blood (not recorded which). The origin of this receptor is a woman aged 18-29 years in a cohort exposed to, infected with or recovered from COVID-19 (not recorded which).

CDR3 sequence (DNA): TGTGCCAGCGGCCCGGACAAGCATAGCAATCAGCCCCAGCATTTT. The encoded protein is CASGPDKHSNQPQHF. This chain uses TRBV28 with TRBJ1-5; a possible D gene is TRBD1 (5 bases). Germline CDR1 and CDR2: MDHEN and SYDVKM. Trimming took off 8 bases at V and 0 bases at J, with 14 bases between the two ends. CDR3 length: 15 amino acids.